This T cell receptor beta chain was obtained from a study of T-cell memory formation after mild COVID-19. The CDR3 is 15 amino acids. From germline, CDR1 is SNHLY and CDR2 FYNNEI. Trimming shortened V by 5 bases and J by 0 bases, and 13 bases separated the two germline ends. One entry per CDR3 protein, called by TCRdb with MiXCR from the 5' RACE reads. The sample lists 180,000 or so distinct CDR3 sequences, 11% occurring once. Of note for this clonotype: The target antigen is unknown.

General study findings and limits: Later expanders leaned toward CD4+, whereas clones contracting from day 15 to 85 were balanced CD4/CD8.

The receptor was derived from a man younger than 35 who had mild COVID-19 (a few samples of this study predate the infection). Cell type and time point are not known. The chain combines TRBV2 with TRBJ1-2, with a possible D match to TRBD1 (6 bases). Sequencing used PBMCs or a T cell subset sorted from them (not recorded which). The CDR3 sequence: CASSTRQATNYGYTF. The DNA of the CDR3 is TGTGCCAGCAGTACCAGACAGGCCACTAACTATGGCTACACCTTC.